Given below is one T cell receptor (beta chain) in context. The target of this receptor is not known. Base quality data are lacking; no much larger clone is found one base away. Counted from cysteine to phenylalanine, this CDR3 has 15 amino acids. CDR3 DNA is the only sequence kept; it has 45 bases, read in frame from the first base. Trimming leaves V shorter by 6 bases and J shorter by 4 bases, with the junction holding 7 bases beyond the gene matches. The germline V gene (reference sequence) gives CDR1 as SEHNR and CDR2 as FQNEAQ. The library was made by the immunoSEQ multiplex PCR assay. Adaptive Biotechnologies carried out TCRB amplification, library preparation, sequencing and preliminary bioinformatics at Survey level resolution. From the authors' description of their analysis: Clonality was computed in R as 1 minus normalized Shannon entropy; the Gini index was calculated with the R package ineq. Overlap score was the summed counts of shared sequences divided by total counts of all sequences in both compared samples. Fisher's exact test, with an assumed theoretical repertoire of 10^7 TCRB sequences, was used to assess the significance of shared clonotypes. TCRdb mirrors the immuneACCESS table, restricted to in-frame sequences. Some clones are absent from its copies; in checked studies, under half trace to an unresolved V gene, and the reason for the others is unknown. V, J and clone size derive from that table, while D and trimming were established from the DNA sequence. A total of under 15,000 clones appear in this sample, roughly 74% of them only once. The top ten clonotypes cover about 0.4% of the sample.

The data derive from a study of follicular helper T cells after annual influenza vaccination (dated by TCRdb to 2016 to 2017). Regarding the research as a whole: After each seasonal influenza vaccination, blood samples were collected on days 0, 7 and 28. To study recall of cTfh clones, some subjects were followed across successive annual vaccinations spanning the 2013-2014, 2014-2015 and 2015-2016 seasons. One week after vaccination, a second recruited cohort of 11 to 12 subjects (Table S1) displayed a similar ICOS+CD38+ cTfh response. Multi-year samples were available for six subjects, with four spanning two vaccination seasons and two spanning three seasons. Samples from 2013-2014 were cryopreserved, whereas samples from about 2015 were processed immediately after collection.

What this sample's time point label stands for: 2015-2016 season, pre-vaccination. TCRB sequencing was used to follow sorted CD4 subsets from the blood of adults before and after they were given the seasonal inactivated influenza vaccine (Fluvarix). Subjects were considered eligible if community-dwelling and if influenza vaccine had not been received in the prior 6 months. Subjects were excluded for influenza vaccine contraindications, substance abuse, HIV/AIDS, active malignancy, immunomodulatory medication, or active illness such as respiratory infection. At each time point, about 35 to 100 mL of blood was collected. Ficoll-Paque PLUS or SepMate separation was used to isolate PBMC. As a comparison non-Tfh subset, CXCR5- memory CD4 T cells were sorted. Before DNA was extracted, the cell subsets were sorted from PBMC using a BD FACS Aria. Points the paper makes about the study in general: Day 7 ICOS+CD38+ clones were most often found later in ICOS-CD38- cTfh, suggesting that subset may serve as a memory reservoir. When influenza clone enrichment was assessed, the possibility that the much larger non-cTfh compartments were undersampled could not be excluded. ICOS+CD38+ cTfh clonality correlated with the frequency of that population, and its change correlated with the change in circulating plasmablast frequency. Rare clonotypes could not be sampled because productive TCRB sequences were recovered from only about 9-20% of the analyzed cells. With successive annual vaccinations, a recurrent oligoclonal ICOS+CD38+ cTfh response was recalled, and this response contained tetramer and AIM influenza-specific clonotypes.

The chain is encoded by TRBV7-9 joined to TRBJ2-2; TRBD1 agrees with 8 junctional bases. The sequenced sample was CXCR5- memory CD4+ T cells sorted from blood, obtained on the day of influenza vaccination. The label giving this sample's cell subset or site can be read as: CXCR5- memory CD4 T cells. This TCR was sampled from an adult who received the influenza vaccine. The CDR3 loop reads CASRRTGIITGELFF. The nucleotide sequence reads as follows: TGTGCCAGCAGGCGGACAGGGATAATCACCGGGGAGCTGTTTTTT.